Below, one T cell receptor (beta chain) is given with its context. These data are taken from a study of blood T cell repertoires in COVID-19. Whole-study context: Sites in the United States, Italy and Spain provided acute and convalescent COVID-19 samples. The analysed material was cDNA or gDNA that came from T cells, B-cell-depleted T cells, or PBMCs.

The CDR3 runs 17 residues. In the original analysis: From reference gene primer amplification, estimates of nucleated cell counts were derived. Clones were read by immunoSEQ multiplex PCR, and TCRdb kept only the in-frame ones, dropping some. The DNA was the basis for D and trimming; V, J and clone size are from that table. The data hold 60,000 or so clones, with 78% observed a single time. This TCR was recovered from a human donor in a cohort sampled during active COVID-19. The sample consisted of peripheral blood. J is TRBJ2-2 and V is TRBV21-1; the table's TRBD2 call for D was not verified on the DNA. TRBV21-1 is termed a pseudogene. The CDR3 loop is CASSIGTSGSWTGELFF. CDR3 bases: TGTGCCAGCAGCATTGGGACTAGCGGGAGTTGGACCGGGGAGCTGTTTTTT.